This entry lists 22 T cell receptor beta chains sequenced from one sample in a study of patients and donors after allogeneic stem cell transplantation. TCRdb analysed the RT-PCR reads with MiXCR anew, one entry per CDR3 protein. The sample consists of about 150,000 distinct CDR3 sequences, approximately 40% of them appearing once. Sample: blood, either unsorted or a sorted T cell fraction (not recorded which). Receptors were obtained from a human donor who was either an allogeneic HSCT recipient or a stem cell or donor lymphocyte infusion donor (not recorded which). It is not recorded whose cells these are; they may come from a transplant donor.

The chain has TRBV4-1 and TRBJ1-1; 9 bases agree with TRBD1. There are 15 residues in the CDR3. V trimming: 6 bases; J trimming: 5 bases; junction bases outside the gene matches: 10. The germline V gene has CDR1 MGHRA and CDR2 YSYEKL. The chain's CDR3 is CASSTGTGPRTEAFF. DNA of the CDR3: TGCGCCAGCAGTACCGGGACAGGGCCTAGAACTGAAGCTTTCTTT.

V is TRBV27 and J is TRBJ2-2; D assignment may be TRBD1 or TRBD2 (6 bases each). Looked up from germline, CDR1 is MNHEY and CDR2 is SMNVEV (reference sequence). This CDR3 is built from 16 residues. V was cut by 5 bases and J by 2 bases, with 15 bases left in between. The CDR3 sequence: CASSGARGENTGELFF. The CDR3 region has the DNA TGTGCCAGCAGTGGTGCGAGGGGGGAAAACACCGGGGAGCTGTTTTTT.

This chain joins TRBV7-9 and TRBJ1-5, with unresolved D. CDR3 size: 12 residues. The V gene lost 3 bases and the J gene lost 9 bases, with 9 bases spanning the gap. Germline values: CDR1 SEHNR, CDR2 FQNEAQ (reference sequence). The CDR3 DNA is TGTGCCAGCAGCTTGGACGACCGGCCCCAGCATTTT. As protein: CASSLDDRPQHF.

In its sample, this clonotype was seen a few times. The chain recombines TRBV25-1 with TRBJ2-1; TRBD1 is a possible D gene (6 bases). CDR1 and CDR2 from the germline V gene are MGHDK and SYGVNS. Trimming shortened V by 3 bases and J by 10 bases, and 13 bases separated the two germline ends. This CDR3 comprises 13 residues. This CDR3 is CASSDWDNLEQFF. The CDR3 region has the DNA TGTGCCAGCAGTGACTGGGACAACCTCGAGCAGTTCTTC.

In nucleotides, the CDR3 is TGCGCCAGCAGCTTTGACGGGGGCCGCTCCTACAATGAGCAGTTCTTC. As protein: CASSFDGGRSYNEQFF. The chain combines TRBV5-1 with TRBJ2-1; possibly TRBD1 or TRBD2 for D (6 bases each). The CDR3 runs to 16 residues. The germline V gene has CDR1 SGHRS and CDR2 YFSETQ. The germline V and J ends were trimmed by 2 bases and 0 bases, with 12 bases remaining between them.

This clonotype was counted a few times. The rearrangement joins TRBV10-3 to TRBJ2-4, with D unresolved. V lost 8 bases and J lost 6, with 8 bases in between. This CDR3 has 11 amino acids. Germline assignment: CDR1 ENHRY and CDR2 SYGVKD. This chain's CDR3 is CAIGLPNIQYF. The DNA for the CDR3 is TGTGCCATCGGGCTCCCAAACATTCAGTACTTC.

This clonotype appeared once. This may be a read error, as it is one base from a much larger clone. The chain employs TRBV4-3 and TRBJ1-1; 7 bases map to TRBD1. The CDR3 is 13 residues long. In germline, CDR1 is LGHNA, CDR2 YSLEER. The CDR3 reads CASGLTGTREALF. DNA of the CDR3: TGCGCCAGCGGTCTGACAGGGACCAGGGAAGCTCTCTTT.

This rearrangement joins TRBV24-1 to TRBJ1-2; 8 nucleotides line up with TRBD1. The CDR3 extends over 16 amino acids. The V gene's germline CDR1 is KGHDR and CDR2 SFDVKD. With V trimmed by 1 base and J by 7 bases, 10 bases remained unmatched. The DNA for the CDR3 is TGTGCCACCAGTGATTTTCGAGGACAGGGAACGTCTGGCTACACCTTC. Its translation: CATSDFRGQGTSGYTF.

The chain uses TRBV4-2 and TRBJ1-2; 11 bases are a match to TRBD1. The CDR3 runs to 15 residues. Germline V CDR1 and CDR2: LGHNA, YNFKEQ. V was clipped by 4 bases and J by 4 bases; unmatched bases: 5. CDR3 protein: CASSPRDRGGYGYTF. CDR3 in DNA: TGTGCCAGCAGCCCCCGGGACAGGGGGGGCTATGGCTACACCTTC.

J is TRBJ2-3 and V is TRBV20-1; tentatively, D is TRBD1 or TRBD2 (5 bases each). This CDR3 contains 12 residues. In germline, CDR1 is DFQATT, CDR2 SNEGSKA (reference sequence). Trimming pared 6 bases from V and 7 bases from J, leaving 14 bases between. Here the CDR3 reads CSAWDGRNTQYF. The CDR3 nucleotides read TGCAGTGCCTGGGACGGACGAAATACGCAGTATTTT.

The chain is built from TRBV7-6 and TRBJ2-3; 7 nucleotides line up with TRBD1. J gave up 6 bases and V 5 bases, and 14 bases lay outside the gene matches. Looked up from germline, CDR1 is SGHVS and CDR2 is FNYEAQ. CDR3 length: 16 amino acids. The CDR3 spells CASSPWDQGVGDTQYF. The CDR3 DNA reads as TGTGCCAGCAGCCCGTGGGACCAGGGGGTTGGTGATACGCAGTATTTT. Looking up the rest from reference TRBV7-6 and TRBJ2-3 gives the full variable domain: GAGVSQSPRYKVTKRGQDVALRCDPISGHVSLYWYRQALGQGPEFLTYFNYEAQQDKSGLPNDRFSAERPEGSISTLTIQRTEQRDSAMYRCASSPWDQGVGDTQYFGPGTRLTVL.

In its sample, this clonotype was seen a few times. CDR3 sequence: CASSEVGPAYGYTF. The CDR3 DNA reads as TGTGCCAGCAGTGAAGTGGGACCAGCCTATGGCTACACCTTC. This chain uses TRBV6-1 with TRBJ1-2, with a tentative D call TRBD1 (5 bases). The CDR3 runs to 14 residues. The germline CDR1 and CDR2 sequences are MNHNS and SASEGT. V lost 1 base and J lost 4, with 10 bases in between.

CDR3 sequence (DNA): TGTGCCGCTCCCGGACGGGAAAACTATGGCTACACCTTC. Translation gives CAAPGRENYGYTF. The chain combines TRBV30 with TRBJ1-2; no clear D gene. Germline CDR1 and CDR2: GTSNPN and SVGIG (reference sequence). V lost 8 bases, J lost 2 bases, and 15 bases lay in between. The length of the CDR3 is 13 residues.

This clonotype has only a few counts. The gene calls are TRBV12-3 or TRBV12-4 and TRBJ2-3; 7 bases agree with TRBD2. The CDR3 length is 12 residues. V gave up 4 bases and J gave up 5 bases; unmatched junction bases: 0. This chain's CDR3 is CASSSGGDTQYF. For the CDR3, the DNA is TGTGCCAGCAGTTCGGGGGGAGATACGCAGTATTTT.

This chain links TRBV27 with TRBJ2-7; D is perhaps TRBD2 (5 bases). Trimming removed 6 bases at V and 11 bases at J, with 14 bases between. The CDR3 extends over 11 amino acids. Germline V gene lookup returns CDR1 MNHEY and CDR2 SMNVEV (reference sequence). The CDR3: CASSSRGPEYV. The DNA of the CDR3 is TGTGCCAGCAGCTCCCGGGGTCCAGAGTACGTC.

This clonotype was seen a handful of times. CDR3 sequence reads: CAGNSPLHF. As DNA, the CDR3 is TGTGCCGGCAATTCACCCCTCCACTTT. The chain couples TRBV27 to TRBJ1-6; D not resolved. V lost 11 bases and J lost 7, with 3 bases in between. CDR1 and CDR2 (germline): MNHEY, SMNVEV (reference sequence). This CDR3 has 9 amino acids.

The chain couples TRBV6-5 to TRBJ1-1; D unresolved. V lost 8 bases to trimming and J lost 3 bases, with 10 bases between them. Germline loops: CDR1 MNHEY, CDR2 SVGAGI. This CDR3 is 12 amino acids long. The CDR3 DNA reads TGTGCCAGCGCAAATTCGGACACTGAAGCTTTCTTT. Translation: CASANSDTEAFF.

CDR3 in DNA: TGTGCCAGCAGTCCACCGGCCTCGGGAGAGACCCAGTACTTC. As protein: CASSPPASGETQYF. This chain joins TRBV12-3 or TRBV12-4 and TRBJ2-5; D unresolved. The CDR3 spans 14 residues. Trimming took 5 bases from V and 4 from J, leaving 14 bases between them.

This chain connects TRBV2 to TRBJ2-3; 11 bases are a match to TRBD1. CDR3 size: 14 residues. V gave up 6 bases and J gave up 5 bases; unmatched junction bases: 4. Germline CDR1 SNHLY, CDR2 FYNNEI. The CDR3 nucleotides read TGTGCCAGCAGCGGGACAGGGGGGTTAGATACGCAGTATTTT. It encodes CASSGTGGLDTQYF.

This clonotype was seen a few times. The chain uses TRBV7-2 and TRBJ1-2; D might be TRBD1 (6 bases). Germline CDR1 and CDR2: SGHTA and FQGNSA. V lost 1 base and J 4 bases, leaving 16 bases between the germline ends. The CDR3 contains 16 residues. The CDR3 DNA reads as TGTGCCAGCAGCTTAGATCCGGGGGCGGTTATCTATGGCTACACCTTC. This translates into CASSLDPGAVIYGYTF.

The chain couples TRBV6-2 or TRBV6-3 to TRBJ1-5; 9 nucleotides match TRBD1. The V segment lost 0 bases and the J segment 10 bases; nucleotides outside the gene matches: 7. Germline V gene data show CDR1 as MNHEY and CDR2 as SVGEGT. This CDR3 has 15 amino acids. CDR3 sequence reads: CASSYSLRTGGPQHF. As DNA, the CDR3 is TGTGCCAGCAGTTACTCCCTAAGAACAGGGGGCCCCCAGCATTTT.

This clonotype has only a few counts. This chain links TRBV5-1 with TRBJ1-2, with no clear D. The germline CDR1 and CDR2 sequences are SGHRS and YFSETQ. The germline V and J ends were trimmed by 0 bases and 5 bases, with 11 bases remaining between them. CDR3 length: 14 residues. The CDR3 loop reads CASSLVKVLYGYTF. The CDR3 DNA reads TGCGCCAGCAGCTTGGTCAAGGTCTTATATGGCTACACCTTC. Supplemented by reference TRBV5-1 and TRBJ1-2, the full variable domain reads KAGVTQTPRYLIKTRGQQVTLSCSPISGHRSVSWYQQTPGQGLQFLFEYFSETQRNKGNFPGRFSGRQFSNSRSEMNVSTLELGDSALYLCASSLVKVLYGYTFGSGTRLTVV.